The rows below give T cell receptor beta chains drawn from one sample of a study of STAT5B mutations in CD4+ large granular lymphocyte leukemia. This table comes from immunoSEQ multiplex PCR, and its TCRdb copy is limited to in-frame clones, with some not included. There are some 7,700 clones in the sample; roughly 80% occur only once, and 67% lies in the top ten. Sequenced: PBMCs. The receptors originated from a woman between 55 and 75 years old with CD4+ T-cell large granular lymphocyte leukemia. The CDR3 runs from the conserved cysteine through the conserved F or W. Fields, in order: CDR3 protein, V gene, CDR3 length, J gene, clone size. Not all rows give a size; the values are once, few, many and, for expanded clones, a class.

CASSYGSTSGGQETQYF | TRBV5-1 | 17 | TRBJ2-5 | NA
CASSTIRGQGPPSHTQYF | TRBV5-6 | 18 | TRBJ2-3 | NA
CASSLFRSGYVASEQFF | TRBV27 | 17 | TRBJ2-1 | NA
CAWSKGAVFGATYEQYF | TRBV30 | 17 | TRBJ2-7 | NA
CASSLMGGELFF | TRBV11-2 | 12 | TRBJ2-2 | NA
CASSRFSGFVGNQPQHF | TRBV7-2 | 17 | TRBJ1-5 | NA
CASSLGTSGRNEQFF | TRBV7-2 | 15 | TRBJ2-1 | NA
CASGGWDTGELFF | TRBV10-2 | 13 | TRBJ2-2 | few
CASSQGASPDTQYF | TRBV9 | 14 | TRBJ2-3 | once
CASSLVGGSDEQFF | TRBV11-3 | 14 | TRBJ2-1 | NA
CASSIGVYYEQYF | TRBV28 | 13 | TRBJ2-7 | NA
CASSPRTGGDEKLFF | TRBV4-3 | 15 | TRBJ1-4 | NA
CASSPPGRVRSNQPQHF | TRBV28 | 17 | TRBJ1-5 | medium-sized
CASSWDMNTEAFF | TRBV5-1 | 13 | TRBJ1-1 | NA
CASSPPAGGFYEQYF | TRBV28 | 15 | TRBJ2-7 | NA
CASSLSTPPGANVLTF | TRBV7-2 | 16 | TRBJ2-6 | NA
CASLRQGATGELFF | TRBV2 | 14 | TRBJ2-2 | NA
CSVFARVPKSYGYTF | TRBV29-1 | 15 | TRBJ1-2 | NA
CASSSRGGSEKLFF | TRBV5-4 | 14 | TRBJ1-4 | NA
CASSRTQNTGELFF | TRBV18 | 14 | TRBJ2-2 | NA
CASSLAKVVQGDYGYTF | TRBV5-4 | 17 | TRBJ1-2 | few
CAISSGRANEQFF | TRBV10-3 | 13 | TRBJ2-1 | NA
CASSLDRDQPQHF | TRBV11-2 | 13 | TRBJ1-5 | NA
CASSNDREGREKLFF | TRBV19 | 15 | TRBJ1-4 | once
CASSLQGYHNEQFF | TRBV5-6 | 14 | TRBJ2-1 | NA
CASSALGTGEYEQYF | TRBV19 | 15 | TRBJ2-7 | NA
CSVEKGAGYTF | TRBV29-1 | 11 | TRBJ1-2 | NA
CASSAWVARETQYF | TRBV5-6 | 14 | TRBJ2-5 | NA
CASSIVGTNYNEQFF | TRBV19 | 15 | TRBJ2-1 | NA
CASSEWSGEQYF | TRBV25-1 | 12 | TRBJ2-7 | NA
CASSLEATSTDTQYF | TRBV2 | 15 | TRBJ2-3 | NA
CASSQAPSSGYEQYF | TRBV4-1 | 15 | TRBJ2-7 | NA
CASSSQVNTEAFF | TRBV7-7 | 13 | TRBJ1-1 | NA
CASSVVAANEQFF | TRBV9 | 13 | TRBJ2-1 | NA
CASTGDGTEAFF | TRBV9 | 12 | TRBJ1-1 | NA
CATRDRVAYGYTF | TRBV25-1 | 13 | TRBJ1-2 | NA
CASSFFGDTQYF | TRBV7-9 | 12 | TRBJ2-3 | NA
CASSQGSGMDYGYTF | TRBV4-3 | 15 | TRBJ1-2 | NA
CASRPGQANEKLFF | TRBV6-5 | 14 | TRBJ1-4 | NA
CASSLRERNTGELFF | TRBV7-9 | 15 | TRBJ2-2 | NA
CASSSGTGTETQYF | TRBV2 | 14 | TRBJ2-5 | NA
CASSLGVANYGYTF | TRBV7-2 | 14 | TRBJ1-2 | few
CASMLTSGPYNEQFF | TRBV2 | 15 | TRBJ2-1 | NA
CASSFSPRLAGSGEQYF | TRBV27 | 17 | TRBJ2-7 | NA
CASSLWDRQFF | TRBV28 | 11 | TRBJ2-1 | NA
CASSLGGGRIDTEAFF | TRBV7-9 | 16 | TRBJ1-1 | NA
CASSQRSTDTQYF | TRBV16 | 13 | TRBJ2-3 | NA
CASSRGRQNTEAFF | TRBV9 | 14 | TRBJ1-1 | NA
CASSPQGWSSYEQYF | TRBV28 | 15 | TRBJ2-7 | NA